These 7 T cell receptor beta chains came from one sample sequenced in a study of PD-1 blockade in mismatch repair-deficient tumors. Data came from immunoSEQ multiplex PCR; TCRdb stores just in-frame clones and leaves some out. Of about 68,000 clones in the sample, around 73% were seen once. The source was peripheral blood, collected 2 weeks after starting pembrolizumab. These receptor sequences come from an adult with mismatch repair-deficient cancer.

The CDR3, as DNA: TGTGCCAGCAGTGACACACTAAGCAATCAGCCCCAGCATTTT. This codes for CASSDTLSNQPQHF. The rearrangement links TRBV6-1 to TRBJ1-5; D remains ambiguous. V shed 3 bases and J shed 1 base, with 7 bases lying between them. From germline, CDR1 is MNHNS and CDR2 SASEGT. The CDR3 extends over 14 amino acids.

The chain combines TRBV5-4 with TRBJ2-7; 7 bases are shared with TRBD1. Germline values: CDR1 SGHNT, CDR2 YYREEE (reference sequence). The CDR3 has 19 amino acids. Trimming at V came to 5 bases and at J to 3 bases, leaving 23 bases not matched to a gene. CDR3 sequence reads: CASSSLRRQGVPQLYEQYF. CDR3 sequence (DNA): TGTGCCAGCAGTTCACTCCGGAGACAGGGTGTTCCCCAACTCTACGAGCAGTACTTC.

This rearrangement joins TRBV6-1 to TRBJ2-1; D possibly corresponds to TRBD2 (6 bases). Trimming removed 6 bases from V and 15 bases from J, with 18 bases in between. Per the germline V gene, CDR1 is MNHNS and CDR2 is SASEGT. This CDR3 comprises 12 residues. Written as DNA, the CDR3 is TGTGCCAGCAGGGGGGACTCAGGGATTCCGTTCTTC. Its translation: CASRGDSGIPFF.

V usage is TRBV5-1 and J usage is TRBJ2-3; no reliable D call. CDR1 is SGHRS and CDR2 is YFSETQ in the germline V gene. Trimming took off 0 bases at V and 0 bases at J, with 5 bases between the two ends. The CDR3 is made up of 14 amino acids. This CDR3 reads CASSLGGSTDTQYF. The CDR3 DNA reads TGCGCCAGCAGCTTGGGCGGAAGCACAGATACGCAGTATTTT. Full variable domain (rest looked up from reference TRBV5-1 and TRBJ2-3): KAGVTQTPRYLIKTRGQQVTLSCSPISGHRSVSWYQQTPGQGLQFLFEYFSETQRNKGNFPGRFSGRQFSNSRSEMNVSTLELGDSALYLCASSLGGSTDTQYFGPGTRLTVL.

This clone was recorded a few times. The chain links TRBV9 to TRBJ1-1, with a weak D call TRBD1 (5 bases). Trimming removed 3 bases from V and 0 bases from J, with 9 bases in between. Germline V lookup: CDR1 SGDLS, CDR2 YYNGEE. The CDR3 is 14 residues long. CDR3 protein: CASSDDSMNTEAFF. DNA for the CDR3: TGTGCCAGCAGCGACGACAGCATGAACACTGAAGCTTTCTTT.

The CDR3 region is CASSQEGGTSYEQYF. As DNA, the CDR3 is TGCGCCAGCAGCCAAGAAGGGGGCACATCCTACGAGCAGTACTTC. V and J are TRBV4-3 and TRBJ2-7; 7 bases map to TRBD1. Germline V gene sequence: CDR1 LGHNA, CDR2 YSLEER. Unmatched junction bases numbered 3, after V lost 0 bases and J lost 1 base. This CDR3 is 15 amino acids long.

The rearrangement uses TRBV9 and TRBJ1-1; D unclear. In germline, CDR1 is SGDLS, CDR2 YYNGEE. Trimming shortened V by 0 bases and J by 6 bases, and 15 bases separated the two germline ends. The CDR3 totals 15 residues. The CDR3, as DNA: TGTGCCAGCAGCGTAGGCAGGCAAGGTCGGTCTGAAGCTTTCTTT. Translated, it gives CASSVGRQGRSEAFF.